What follows are 30 T cell receptor beta chains derived from one specimen sequenced in a study of PD-L1 blockade in urothelial cancer. Profiled with immunoSEQ multiplex PCR; TCRdb holds only in-frame clones, not every one. The table shows more than 30,000 clones, with about 89% occurring only once. The time point here: peripheral blood 6 weeks after treatment start. The sequencing here drew on PBMCs, taken around atezolizumab (anti-PD-L1) treatment. The receptors derive from an elderly man with urothelial cancer.

The chain employs TRBV9 and TRBJ2-7; 12 nucleotides align to TRBD2. J gave up 9 bases and V 3 bases, and 10 bases lay outside the gene matches. The CDR3 runs 15 residues. The V gene's germline CDR1 is SGDLS and CDR2 YYNGEE. The CDR3 DNA follows: TGTGCCAGCAGCGGGGGACTAGCGGGCTCTTCTGGGCAGTACTTC. Residues: CASSGGLAGSSGQYF.

The CDR3: CASSTPGDSNQPQHF. The CDR3 DNA sequence: TGTGCCAGTAGCACACCCGGGGATTCCAATCAGCCCCAGCATTTT. This chain uses TRBV19 with TRBJ1-5; D remains unclear. V lost 6 bases and J 3 bases, leaving 15 bases between the germline ends. The CDR3 runs to 15 residues. Germline V lookup: CDR1 LNHDA, CDR2 SQIVND (reference sequence).

The genes are TRBV28 and TRBJ1-5, with D perhaps TRBD1 (5 bases). Germline V lookup: CDR1 MDHEN, CDR2 SYDVKM. V gave up 3 bases and J gave up 0 bases, with 12 bases separating them. CDR3 size: 16 residues. The CDR3 nucleotides are TGTGCCAGCAGTTTTATGGGGGGATTTAGCAATCAGCCCCAGCATTTT. This sequence encodes CASSFMGGFSNQPQHF.

J is TRBJ2-3 and V is TRBV6-6, with 8 bases fitting TRBD1. J gave up 1 base and V 6 bases, and 6 bases lay outside the gene matches. Germline V gene lookup returns CDR1 MNHNY and CDR2 SVGAGI (reference sequence). The CDR3 is 15 residues long. The CDR3 reads CASSQQGERTDTQYF. For the CDR3, the DNA is TGTGCCAGCAGCCAACAGGGGGAACGCACAGATACGCAGTATTTT.

V usage is TRBV6-1 and J usage is TRBJ2-1; 14 nucleotides align to TRBD2. The CDR3 runs 15 residues. The germline gives CDR1 MNHNS, CDR2 SASEGT. The junction had 7 bases not matched to a gene; V was cut back by 6 bases and J by 9 bases. The CDR3 nucleotides read TGTGCCAGCAGAGGACTAGCGGGAGGACTGGGTGAGCAGTTCTTC. This sequence encodes CASRGLAGGLGEQFF.

The chain couples TRBV6-5 to TRBJ2-5; 10 bases align to TRBD1. There are 16 residues in the CDR3. With V trimmed by 4 bases and J by 4 bases, 9 bases remained unmatched. Germline V gene data show CDR1 as MNHEY and CDR2 as SVGAGI. The CDR3 nucleotides read TGTGCCAGCAGTTCCGGCGGACAGGGGGTTGGAGAGACCCAGTACTTC. Protein product: CASSSGGQGVGETQYF.

This clone was picked up one time. The chain uses TRBV18 and TRBJ1-2; a weak D match, TRBD1 (6 bases). V gave up 3 bases and J gave up 0 bases, with 11 bases separating them. This CDR3 contains 15 residues. Germline V lookup: CDR1 KGHSH, CDR2 LQKENI. DNA for the CDR3: TGTGCCAGCTCACCCGCAGGGGCAGCTAACTATGGCTACACCTTC. Protein product: CASSPAGAANYGYTF.

This chain joins TRBV7-2 and TRBJ2-7, with D unclear. The CDR3 loop spans 12 amino acids. V lost 4 bases to trimming and J lost 7 bases, with 11 bases between them. Germline CDR1 SGHTA, CDR2 FQGNSA. This CDR3 is CASSSYLGEQYF. CDR3 nucleotides: TGTGCCAGCAGCTCCTACCTCGGGGAGCAGTACTTC.

This sequence joins TRBV18 and TRBJ2-4; no reliable D call. The CDR3 contains 14 residues. V was cut by 6 bases and J by 6 bases, with 15 bases left in between. Germline V gene sequence: CDR1 KGHSH, CDR2 LQKENI. Here the CDR3 DNA reads TGTGCCAGCTCCGTTGGGCCCCTACCAAACATTCAGTACTTC. Protein product: CASSVGPLPNIQYF.

V gene TRBV6-6 combines with J gene TRBJ1-5, with 10 positions matching TRBD1. Per germline, CDR1 MNHNY and CDR2 SVGAGI (reference sequence). Trimming took 2 bases from V and 5 from J; bases not matched to a gene: 3. The CDR3 has 15 amino acids. The CDR3 reads CASSYRTGGDQPQHF. The CDR3 DNA reads as TGTGCCAGCAGTTACCGGACAGGGGGGGATCAGCCCCAGCATTTT.

The V gene is TRBV5-1, the J gene TRBJ2-5; tentative D call: TRBD2 (6 bases). The germline gives CDR1 SGHRS, CDR2 YFSETQ. This CDR3 spans 13 amino acids. The V end was cut by 4 bases, the J end by 5 bases, with 12 bases between. The CDR3 coding sequence is TGCGCCAGCAGCCCGACTAGGATGGAGACCCAGTACTTC. It encodes CASSPTRMETQYF.

This clone was seen just once. The chain uses TRBV7-8 and TRBJ2-2, with 7 bases identical to TRBD1. Germline values: CDR1 SGHVS, CDR2 FQNEAQ. CDR3 length equals 16 residues. J gave up 5 bases and V 5 bases, and 11 bases lay outside the gene matches. DNA for the CDR3: TGTGCCAGCAGCGGCCGACAGGGACATGTAACCGGGGAGCTGTTTTTT. This encodes CASSGRQGHVTGELFF.

V usage is TRBV5-1 and J usage is TRBJ2-5; 11 bases are a match to TRBD2. Germline CDR1 is SGHRS and CDR2 is YFSETQ. Losses at the gene ends were 4 bases for V and 5 bases for J; bases not matched to a gene: 7. The CDR3 contains 15 residues. CDR3 DNA sequence: TGCGCCAGCAGCCCGACTAGCGGGATTTGGGAGACCCAGTACTTC. Encoded protein: CASSPTSGIWETQYF.

This clone was detected only a few times. This sequence joins TRBV20-1 and TRBJ2-1; D gene uncertain. V lost 1 base and J lost 14, with 12 bases in between. Germline CDR1 is DFQATT and CDR2 is SNEGSKA (reference sequence). The CDR3 runs 11 residues. The CDR3 DNA reads as TGCAGTGCTAGAGGCGGTAGCATCGAGTTCTTC. Translated, it gives CSARGGSIEFF.

V and J are TRBV30 and TRBJ1-1; D may be TRBD1 (6 bases). CDR1 is GTSNPN, CDR2 SVGIG, per germline (reference sequence). The V end was cut by 2 bases, the J end by 0 bases, with 13 bases between. This CDR3 has 15 amino acids. As DNA, the CDR3 is TGTGCCTGGAGTATAGTCGGGGGGCTGAACACTGAAGCTTTCTTT. This gives the protein CAWSIVGGLNTEAFF. Combining the CDR3 with reference TRBV30 and TRBJ1-1 gives the whole variable domain SQTIHQWPATLVQPVGSPLSLECTVEGTSNPNLYWYRQAAGRGLQLLFYSVGIGQISSEVPQNLSASRPQDRQFILSSKKLLLSDSGFYLCAWSIVGGLNTEAFFGQGTRLTVV.

The chain employs TRBV7-9 and TRBJ2-5; 7 bases are a match to TRBD2. After removal of 5 bases from V and 4 bases from J, the junction contained 7 bases not matched to a gene. This CDR3 is 14 amino acids long. Germline CDR1 SEHNR, CDR2 FQNEAQ (reference sequence). The CDR3 nucleotides read TGTGCCAGCAGCGCCATGGGAGGGCTAGAGACCCAGTACTTC. Amino acid sequence: CASSAMGGLETQYF. Full variable domain (missing parts from reference TRBV7-9 and TRBJ2-5): DTGVSQNPRHKITKRGQNVTFRCDPISEHNRLYWYRQTLGQGPEFLTYFQNEAQLEKSRLLSDRFSAERPKGSFSTLEIQRTEQGDSAMYLCASSAMGGLETQYFGPGTRLLVL.

To note about this clone: Its ends do not fully match the called genes, so a read error is possible. This sample includes further DNA sequences coding for the same CDR3. The rearrangement joins TRBV6-1 to TRBJ2-7; possibly TRBD2 for D (5 bases). CDR1 and CDR2 (germline): MNHNS, SASEGT. The CDR3 length is 13 residues. CDR3 sequence reads: CASTLRESYEQYF. DNA of the CDR3: TGCGCCAGCACCCTACGGGAATCCTACGAGCAGTACTTC.

CDR3 nucleotides: TGCAGCGTCCTCGGACTAGCGGGAGCCTACGAGCAGTACTTC. Translation gives CSVLGLAGAYEQYF. The gene calls are TRBV29-1 and TRBJ2-7; 13 bases fit TRBD2. This CDR3 has 14 amino acids. CDR1 SQVTM and CDR2 ANQGSEA come from the germline V gene. V was clipped by 6 bases and J by 2 bases; unmatched bases: 4.

The CDR3 loop is CASSLDGISSYEQYF. The CDR3 DNA reads as TGCGCCAGCAGCTTGGACGGGATCAGCTCCTACGAGCAGTACTTC. This rearrangement joins TRBV4-1 to TRBJ2-7, with D tentatively TRBD2 (5 bases). Germline values: CDR1 MGHRA, CDR2 YSYEKL. Trimming took off 5 bases at V and 0 bases at J, with 14 bases between the two ends. CDR3 length equals 15 residues.

The chain links TRBV27 to TRBJ2-5; D may be TRBD1 (6 bases). The V end was cut by 2 bases, the J end by 5 bases, with 18 bases between. The CDR3 totals 16 residues. Germline V gene lookup returns CDR1 MNHEY and CDR2 SMNVEV (reference sequence). CDR3 coding DNA: TGTGCCAGCAGTTTAAGGGCGATGGGACATCGTGAGACCCAGTACTTC. It codes for CASSLRAMGHRETQYF.

The chain is built from TRBV19 and TRBJ2-7; TRBD1 matches 9 bases. V lost 6 bases and J lost 5; bases outside the gene matches: 5. CDR1 LNHDA and CDR2 SQIVND come from the germline V gene (reference sequence). This CDR3 is built from 13 residues. The CDR3 DNA sequence: TGTGCCAGTAGCGACAGGGGGTGGAACGAGCAGTACTTC. Its translation: CASSDRGWNEQYF. Full variable domain (missing parts from reference TRBV19 and TRBJ2-7): DGGITQSPKYLFRKEGQNVTLSCEQNLNHDAMYWYRQDPGQGLRLIYYSQIVNDFQKGDIAEGYSVSREKKESFPLTVTSAQKNPTAFYLCASSDRGWNEQYFGPGTRLTVT.

V gene TRBV6-4 combines with J gene TRBJ1-1, with TRBD1 matching 7 bases. Trimming cost V 6 bases and J 1 base; bases outside gene matches: 8. The CDR3 consists of 15 residues. Germline loops: CDR1 MRHNA, CDR2 SNTAGT. CDR3 loop: CASRGDSQGNTEAFF. The DNA of the CDR3 is TGTGCCAGCAGGGGGGACAGTCAGGGGAACACTGAAGCTTTCTTT.

V is TRBV28 and J is TRBJ2-2; 16 nucleotides agree with TRBD2. Germline CDR1 reads MDHEN; CDR2 reads SYDVKM. V lost 10 bases to trimming and J lost 5 bases; unmatched junction nucleotides: 10. CDR3 size: 17 residues. The CDR3: CATAPGTSGRGTGELFF. Here the CDR3 DNA reads TGTGCCACCGCGCCAGGGACTAGCGGGAGGGGAACCGGGGAGCTGTTTTTT.

This rearrangement joins TRBV9 to TRBJ1-4, with D perhaps TRBD1 (6 bases). V was cut by 5 bases and J by 13 bases, with 24 bases left in between. The length of the CDR3 is 15 residues. Germline V gene sequence: CDR1 SGDLS, CDR2 YYNGEE. CDR3 in amino acids: CASSATGTPVEGLFF. The CDR3 DNA follows: TGTGCCAGCAGTGCCACCGGGACACCGGTTGAAGGACTGTTTTTT.

As DNA, the CDR3 is TGTGCCATCGGAGGCGGGAGGGGTCATACGCAGTATTTT. It specifies CAIGGGRGHTQYF. This chain links TRBV19 with TRBJ2-3; 9 bases agree with TRBD2. Germline CDR1 and CDR2: LNHDA and SQIVND (reference sequence). This CDR3 region has 13 residues. Trimming took 10 bases from V and 7 from J; bases not matched to a gene: 9.

V is TRBV12-5 and J is TRBJ2-7; 13 bases match TRBD2. This CDR3 comprises 19 residues. Germline CDR1 and CDR2: LGHNT and FRNRAP. V shed 0 bases, J shed 2 bases, and the junction held 10 bases outside the gene matches. The CDR3, as DNA: TGTGCTAGTGGTTTGGTAGCGGAACGGACTAGCGGGGGAGCCTACGAGCAGTACTTC. Amino acids: CASGLVAERTSGGAYEQYF.

This sequence joins TRBV20-1 and TRBJ2-1; TRBD1 matches at 10 bases. CDR1 and CDR2 (germline): DFQATT, SNEGSKA (reference sequence). The V segment lost 5 bases and the J segment 13 bases; nucleotides outside the gene matches: 5. The CDR3 spans 11 residues. The CDR3 reads CSAGDRGVQFF. The CDR3, as DNA: TGCAGTGCTGGGGACAGGGGAGTTCAGTTCTTC.

The rearrangement uses TRBV7-2 and TRBJ2-2, with D possibly TRBD1 on 5 matching bases. Trimming removed 2 bases from V and 1 base from J, with 8 bases in between. There are 15 residues in the CDR3. Germline loops: CDR1 SGHTA, CDR2 FQGNSA. For the CDR3, the DNA is TGTGCCAGCAGCTTACTAACAGGGAACACCGGGGAGCTGTTTTTT. As protein: CASSLLTGNTGELFF.

The chain has TRBV23-1 and TRBJ1-5; D is uncertain. TRBV23-1 carries the ORF label, with uncertain function. V lost 8 bases, J lost 0 bases, and 29 bases lay in between. The CDR3 is 20 amino acids. CDR3 bases: TGCGCCAGCGGTTGGTGGAATCGAGAGCCCTCGGGTTATAGCAATCAGCCCCAGCATTTT. Its translation is CASGWWNREPSGYSNQPQHF.

The rearrangement uses TRBV19 and TRBJ2-7; 10 positions match TRBD2. V shed 3 bases, J shed 5 bases, and the junction held 4 bases outside the gene matches. Germline V lookup: CDR1 LNHDA, CDR2 SQIVND (reference sequence). This CDR3 contains 14 residues. The DNA for the CDR3 is TGTGCCAGTAGTATCCTAGCGGGAGACGACGAGCAGTACTTC. Protein: CASSILAGDDEQYF.